The source of this T cell receptor beta chain is a study of cytomegalovirus exposure and HLA in healthy donors (dated by TCRdb to 2015 to 2018). A note on the overall study: In an earlier analysis of 450 to 750 of the donors, 250 to 300 Gb of sequence data and 100 million or so unique TCR beta sequences from 180 million or so T cells were reported. Roughly 290 gigabases of sequencing data and tens of millions of unique TCR sequences made up an early release that covered about 640 HLA-typed donors. The genetic ancestry cluster associated with self-reported Caucasian donors included 65% to 90% of the 300 to 400 genotyped donors. The study was designed to test whether signatures of past pathogen exposure could be identified by cataloging public T cell receptors. The study used immunosequencing to profile the T cell repertoires of 666 subjects and linked those repertoires to cytomegalovirus serostatus. In addition to the first cohort of roughly 670 subjects, a separate validation cohort of over 90 different subjects was used. High-throughput TCR immunosequencing, statistical association of individual TCRs with disease status, and machine learning were combined to predict cytomegalovirus infection status. A later analysis re-examined previously published TCR beta repertoires from around 670 donors and added high-resolution HLA genotyping to investigate patterns of TCR occurrence. Rather than using new phenotypic data, the later analysis identified candidate immune exposures from TCR beta sequences and from how often those sequences occurred across donors. An earlier analysis of approximately 640 of the donors applied high-throughput TCR beta sequencing to assess whether each TCR beta V gene segment acted as functional or pseudogenic. Donor age, sex, ethnicity and CMV serostatus were compiled together with the repertoire data. Genome-wide SNP genotypes for about three fifths of the roughly 670 donors were used in a later genetic analysis, which treated that subset as a discovery cohort. All discovery cohort repertoires had been generated on a single sequencing platform. Class I and class II HLA loci were covered by the typing at four-digit resolution. The number of donors typed differed by locus, with roughly 629-640 for A, B, C, DRB1 and DQB1, 522 for DQA1, 606 for DPA1, and under 490 for DPB1. Four or five DR-DQ haplotypes were handled as single units for association and clustering because linkage in the cohort was strong. Among a few hundred genotyped donors of the cohort, an average of approximately 240,000 unique TCR beta nucleotide sequences were sequenced per donor, roughly 18% of them non-productive.

The cohort comprised more than 550 healthy bone marrow donors. At the time of sampling, all cohort members were nominally healthy, though unrecorded immune exposures were likely present. The donor was CMV seronegative and was included in the group of over 300 seronegative cohort members. A peripheral blood sample was collected from each donor, and TCR beta sequencing was performed on peripheral blood mononuclear cells. Genomic DNA was extracted from the blood cell samples with the Qiagen DNeasy Blood Extraction Kit. Library preparation employed the immunoSEQ multiplex PCR assay. For the multiplex PCR, a mixture combining 60 forward primers for TCR Vbeta segments and 13 reverse primers for TCR Jbeta segments was used. The CDR3 region of rearranged TCR beta genes was amplified from genomic DNA with a multiplex PCR assay. The amplified TCR beta libraries were sequenced on the Illumina HiSeq System as 87-base-pair reads. As for the original processing: A later analysis counted about 76 million unique TCR beta chains across the roughly 700 repertoires, and roughly 9.9 million of these chains were shared by at least two donors. Raw reads were error-corrected and collapsed into unique sequences by a nearest-neighbor algorithm in which closely related sequences were merged to remove PCR and sequencing errors. V, D and J gene segments were assigned by aligning CDR3 sequences to IMGT reference sequences. For a sequence to be retained, a match of at least six nucleotides to both a V gene segment and a J gene segment was required. Rearrangements were classified as productive when the CDR3 lacked stop codons and remained in frame with V and J, and all other rearrangements were classified as non-productive. CDR3 was defined according to IMGT convention as the region running from the second conserved V-encoded cysteine to the conserved J-encoded phenylalanine. The earlier analysis of 450 to 750 of the donors excluded any sequence lacking an unambiguous match to a single V gene segment. An earlier analysis of fewer than 650 of the donors classified V segments as functional when productive rearrangements were above 56.7% and as segregating when the standard deviation between donors was above 5%. A statistical classification framework was developed to diagnose cytomegalovirus status using the catalog of TCR beta chain sequences. In a later analysis, TCR nucleotide sequences were compared against IMGT/GENE-DB human TR gene sequences so that V and J genes could be assigned. Using the TCRdist pipeline, a later analysis assigned CDR3 sequences along with most-parsimonious VDJ recombination scenarios. In a later analysis, every TCR beta chain was defined by the combination of its CDR3 amino acid sequence and its V-gene family, and reads without a unique V-gene family were dropped. To address suspected cross-contamination and a sequencing artifact, a later analysis removed 550 to 750 highly shared, low-generation-probability nucleotide sequences. A later analysis calculated a clonal expansion index for each public chain from normalized within-repertoire ranks of inferred template counts. In a later analysis, generation probabilities were computed with a VDJ recombination model fitted to out-of-frame rearrangements, and the resulting probabilities were checked against IGoR. In a later analysis, TCR-TCR, TCR-HLA and TCR-CMV co-occurrence was scored with hypergeometric tests, and a repertoire-size bias correction was applied to TCR pairs. To estimate false discovery rates, a later analysis permuted the HLA or CMV assignments 20 times. In a later analysis, co-occurring TCRs were grouped using DBSCAN, with TCRdist sequence similarity added in when clustering inside HLA-allele-positive subsets. Repertoires with fewer than 30,000 or more than 120,000 public chains, plus five repertoires with anomalous nucleotide sharing, were excluded from co-occurrence clustering. TCRdb carries this immuneACCESS record with in-frame sequences only. Its versions omit some clonotypes, under half of them owing to an unresolved V gene in the studies checked, with the rest unexplained. V, J and clone size reflect that table, while D and trimming were determined from the DNA. The sample yields approximately 180,000 clones; over 70% were counted once. The ten largest make up roughly 2% of the sample.

Summary of the overall study and its limitations: A later analysis associated 17,000 or so TCR beta sequences with specific HLA alleles at a false discovery rate of 0.05. A few of the identified cytomegalovirus-associated TCR beta chains were confirmed in vitro to be specific for cytomegalovirus antigens. A later genetic analysis associated a missense DCLRE1C variant with V-gene and J-gene trimming of TCR beta chains, and an independent cohort replicated the association. The only immune exposure information available for the cohort was CMV serostatus. A later analysis reported that several top co-occurrence clusters appeared linked to parvovirus B19, influenza, CMV and Epstein-Barr virus. A further reported finding was that TCR beta sequences accurately predicted the HLA-A and HLA-B alleles for most subjects in the first cohort. The presence/absence analyses assumed that sequencing depth was roughly uniform across donors, and that assumption may not be true. The study listed 150 to 200 TCR beta chains as associated with cytomegalovirus. A later analysis found that TCR association rates varied across HLA loci, with DRB1 alleles showing the most associated TCRs and HLA-C alleles the fewest. The cohort was sequenced for TCR beta chains only, and without alpha or paired-chain data the features that could be detected were limited. In a later analysis, HLA-associated TCR beta chains were found to be more clonally expanded and to have lower generation probabilities than equally common non-associated chains. According to the authors, the approach could potentially be generalized to other disease states and immunological phenotypes. When HLA alleles, especially DR and DQ, strongly co-occurred, TCR associations were difficult to assign to individual alleles. An earlier analysis of approximately 540 of the donors showed that most TCR beta V segments appeared in productive rearrangements either about 90% or about 30% of the time, which broadly matched IMGT annotations. HLA typing was unavailable for some donors at each locus, so association tests used only the typed subset. In a later analysis, most CMV-associated TCR beta chains were found to appear HLA-restricted, with HLA associations seemingly driven largely by CMV exposure. A cluster of highly shared sequence variants was judged likely to represent a technical artifact of the sequencing pipeline. Cytomegalovirus status was reported to be diagnosed by the classifier with high specificity and sensitivity in both the original and validation cohorts. Correlated functional status among segregating V segments might be attributable to linkage disequilibrium, but an unknown experimental factor could not be ruled out. While some public TCRs were present in many individuals, most TCR sequences turned up only very rarely across donors. The 87-base-pair reads could not distinguish some IMGT-functional V segments, including TRBV6-2 and TRBV6-3, so those segments were excluded. Compared with the approximately 670-donor mean, donors in an Asian-associated ancestry cluster had fewer N-insertions in productive TCRs, according to a later genetic analysis. Because counts were too low, approximately 15 rarely observed V segments, including chromosome 9 orphons, were excluded from the earlier analysis of 500 to 700 of the donors.

V is pared back by 3 bases and J by 3 bases, with 21 bases lying between the germline termini. There are 17 amino acids in the CDR3, from cysteine to phenylalanine inclusive. This entry keeps only the CDR3 DNA: 51 bases, framed from base 1. Based on the germline V gene, the CDR1 and CDR2 sequences are MDHEN and SYDVKM. To note about this clone: No antigen is known for it. One base away there is no much larger clone; base qualities are not given.

The sequence joins TRBV28 to TRBJ2-7, with TRBD1 tentatively as D gene (7 bases match). This TCR was recovered from a woman aged 25 to 39 in good health and CMV-seronegative. The sample comprised PBMCs. The DNA sequence is TGTGCCAGCAGTTTGTTGGGGGGAGGAGGGGGCTTCTACGAGCAGTACTTC. Its protein is CASSLLGGGGGFYEQYF. Here the CDR3 is joined to the reference TRBV28 and TRBJ2-7 genes, and the full variable domain is: DVKVTQSSRYLVKRTGEKVFLECVQDMDHENMFWYRQDPGLGLRLIYFSYDVKMKEKGDIPEGYSVSREKKERFSLILESASTNQTSMYLCASSLLGGGGGFYEQYFGPGTRLTVT.